The 5 T cell receptor beta chains below come from one sample, sequenced in a study of blood T cell repertoires in COVID-19. Sequencing used immunoSEQ multiplex PCR; TCRdb keeps in-frame clones, though not all of them. The data contain 30,000 to 35,000 clones, around 75% of them seen just once; the ten biggest clones take up around 15%. The sequenced sample consisted of peripheral blood. The origin of the receptors is a man at least 80 years old with active or convalescent COVID-19.

This clone was observed a few times. The chain joins TRBV7-9 to TRBJ1-5, with TRBD1 matching 7 bases. The junction had 4 bases not matched to a gene; V was cut back by 9 bases and J by 2 bases. Germline values: CDR1 SEHNR, CDR2 FQNEAQ (reference sequence). CDR3 length: 13 amino acids. The CDR3 is CASCQGGNQPQHF. The CDR3 DNA sequence: TGTGCCAGTTGCCAGGGGGGCAATCAGCCCCAGCATTTT.

DNA of the CDR3: TGTGCCAGCAGTGACGCTCGGGGAGGGACAGATACGCAGTATTTT. Encoded protein: CASSDARGGTDTQYF. The gene calls are TRBV6-4 and TRBJ2-3; 7 nucleotides align to TRBD2. J gave up 3 bases and V 2 bases, and 5 bases lay outside the gene matches. The CDR3 runs to 15 residues. The V gene's germline CDR1 is MRHNA and CDR2 SNTAGT.

This chain connects TRBV12-3 or TRBV12-4 to TRBJ2-6; no clear D gene. The CDR3 spans 12 residues. Trimming pared 11 bases from V and 1 base from J, leaving 6 bases between. The CDR3 coding sequence is TGTGCCGTCCCATCTGGGGCCAACGTCCTGACTTTC. Encoded protein: CAVPSGANVLTF.

The V and J genes are TRBV28 and TRBJ1-2; 7 positions agree with TRBD1. Germline-derived CDR1 and CDR2 are MDHEN and SYDVKM. The CDR3 consists of 15 residues. The trim removed 4 bases at V and 8 bases at J, leaving 13 bases unmatched. CDR3 DNA: TGTGCCAGCAGTTCGGGACAGCTGGTTCTGAGGGGCTACACCTTC. It is translated as CASSSGQLVLRGYTF.

This chain's CDR3 is CASSFTSWREGHNEQFF. DNA for the CDR3: TGCGCCAGCAGCTTTACTTCGTGGCGGGAGGGCCACAATGAGCAGTTCTTC. V gene TRBV5-1 combines with J gene TRBJ2-1; 9 bases line up with TRBD2. V lost 2 bases, J lost 5 bases, and 11 bases stayed unmatched. Looked up from germline, CDR1 is SGHRS and CDR2 is YFSETQ. The CDR3 spans 17 residues. The full variable domain, in which reference TRBV5-1 and TRBJ2-1 provide the parts outside the CDR3, is KAGVTQTPRYLIKTRGQQVTLSCSPISGHRSVSWYQQTPGQGLQFLFEYFSETQRNKGNFPGRFSGRQFSNSRSEMNVSTLELGDSALYLCASSFTSWREGHNEQFFGPGTRLTVL.